Listed here are 31 T cell receptor beta chains from one sample, sequenced in a study of Ad26.COV2.S vaccination and SARS-CoV-2 variants. The treatment denotes: 19 received Ad26.COV2.S at low or high dose, single or two shots; 5 received placebo; per-sample allocation not given. Specimens were obtained on day 63 following the first vaccine or placebo injection. The repertoire was sequenced with immunoSEQ multiplex PCR; TCRdb's copy has only in-frame clones and lacks some. The repertoire holds 440,000 or so clones, with nearly 90% as singletons. The source was peripheral blood, collected in a trial of Ad26.COV2.S vaccine versus placebo. The origin of the receptors is a person between 18 and 65 years old who received the Ad26.COV2.S COVID-19 vaccine or a placebo.

The chain employs TRBV6-5 and TRBJ2-7, with 7 bases fitting TRBD1. Germline V gene data show CDR1 as MNHEY and CDR2 as SVGAGI. The length of the CDR3 is 15 residues. V trimming: 6 bases; J trimming: 1 base; junction bases outside the gene matches: 9. The CDR3 nucleotides read TGTGCCAGCAGCCCCTCGTGGGGACAGTCCTACGAGCAGTACTTC. Translating gives CASSPSWGQSYEQYF.

The CDR3 spells CASSPVQGTNEQFF. The CDR3, as DNA: TGTGCCAGCTCACCGGTTCAGGGCACCAATGAGCAGTTCTTC. The genes are TRBV18 and TRBJ2-1, with D possibly matching TRBD1 (5 bases). V was clipped by 3 bases and J by 6 bases, with 12 bases between them. The CDR3 has 14 amino acids. The V gene's germline CDR1 is KGHSH and CDR2 LQKENI.

The chain employs TRBV6-2 or TRBV6-3 and TRBJ1-5; D not resolved. Trimming pared 2 bases from V and 3 bases from J, leaving 5 bases between. CDR3 length: 13 amino acids. The germline V gene encodes CDR1 MNHEY and CDR2 SVGEGT. CDR3 coding DNA: TGTGCCAGCAGTTACCTGTTCAATCAGCCCCAGCATTTT. Protein sequence: CASSYLFNQPQHF.

The chain uses TRBV19 and TRBJ1-1, with a possible D match to TRBD1 (6 bases). The germline V gene has CDR1 LNHDA and CDR2 SQIVND (reference sequence). Trimming left V 3 bases short and J 3 bases short, with 11 bases between. This CDR3 spans 14 amino acids. The CDR3 loop reads CASSMSRGYTEAFF. CDR3 nucleotides: TGTGCCAGTAGTATGTCCAGGGGCTACACTGAAGCTTTCTTT.

This chain connects TRBV30 to TRBJ2-7; D call uncertain. Germline values: CDR1 GTSNPN, CDR2 SVGIG (reference sequence). The CDR3 has 11 amino acids. The germline V and J ends were trimmed by 3 bases and 3 bases, with 6 bases remaining between them. CDR3 bases: TGTGCCTGGAGGATTCACTACGAGCAGTACTTC. Translated, it gives CAWRIHYEQYF.

J is TRBJ1-2 and V is TRBV30; the match to TRBD1 covers 7 bases. V gave up 4 bases and J gave up 8 bases; unmatched junction bases: 10. The CDR3 covers 13 residues. Germline lookup yields CDR1 GTSNPN and CDR2 SVGIG (reference sequence). DNA of the CDR3: TGTGCCTGGACCGGGACAGCTAAGAGGGGCTACACCTTC. Translation: CAWTGTAKRGYTF.

The rearrangement joins TRBV6-5 to TRBJ2-1, with TRBD1 identical over 7 bases. CDR3 length: 13 residues. V trimming: 2 bases; J trimming: 9 bases; junction bases outside the gene matches: 4. Germline CDR1 reads MNHEY; CDR2 reads SVGAGI. CDR3 DNA sequence: TGTGCCAGCAGTTACCGACAGGGTCTTGAGCAGTTCTTC. Translation gives CASSYRQGLEQFF.

V usage is TRBV5-8 and J usage is TRBJ1-5; the D is unclear. The V end was cut by 1 base, the J end by 3 bases, with 5 bases between. CDR3 length: 13 amino acids. The germline V gene encodes CDR1 SGHTS and CDR2 YDEGEE. The CDR3 here is CASSLLPNQPQHF. The CDR3 bases are TGTGCCAGCAGCTTGTTGCCCAATCAGCCCCAGCATTTT.

This clone came up once. The genes are TRBV7-9 and TRBJ2-1; the D gene could be TRBD1 or TRBD2 (5 bases each). The V and J ends lost 5 bases and 2 bases respectively, with 13 bases between them. Germline V lookup: CDR1 SEHNR, CDR2 FQNEAQ (reference sequence). CDR3 length: 15 amino acids. The CDR3 nucleotides read TGTGCCAGCAGCCCTTATGGGGGAGCCTACAATGAGCAGTTCTTC. As protein: CASSPYGGAYNEQFF.

The J gene is TRBJ1-3, the V gene TRBV18; TRBD1 matches at 9 bases. Losses at the gene ends were 0 bases for V and 3 bases for J; bases not matched to a gene: 3. Germline CDR1 is KGHSH and CDR2 is LQKENI. The CDR3 sequence is 16 residues long. The chain's CDR3 is CASSPPNRGLGNTIYF. CDR3 sequence (DNA): TGTGCCAGCTCACCACCGAACAGGGGGCTTGGAAACACCATATATTTT.

The V and J genes are TRBV27 and TRBJ2-3; 11 nucleotides match TRBD2. V lost 2 bases and J lost 2; bases outside the gene matches: 6. CDR3 size: 17 residues. Germline CDR1 MNHEY, CDR2 SMNVEV (reference sequence). The CDR3 sequence: CASSLSIAGGNTDTQYF. The CDR3 DNA sequence: TGTGCCAGCAGTTTAAGCATAGCGGGAGGGAACACAGATACGCAGTATTTT.

This clone was seen a few times. V gene TRBV11-1 combines with J gene TRBJ2-7; tentative D call: TRBD1 (6 bases). This CDR3 comprises 12 residues. Germline V lookup: CDR1 SGHAT, CDR2 FQDESV (reference sequence). Trimming removed 4 bases from V and 5 bases from J, with 9 bases in between. DNA of the CDR3: TGTGCCAGCAGCTCCAACAGGGACGAGCAGTACTTC. Amino acid sequence: CASSSNRDEQYF.

The rearrangement uses TRBV29-1 and TRBJ1-2, with 8 nucleotides matching TRBD1. This CDR3 spans 12 amino acids. CDR1 and CDR2 (germline): SQVTM, ANQGSEA. V was pared by 5 bases and J by 4 bases, with 3 bases of the junction left unmatched. The DNA for the CDR3 is TGCAGCGTTCCCGACAGGGGCTATGGCTACACCTTC. The encoded protein is CSVPDRGYGYTF.

V usage is TRBV29-1 and J usage is TRBJ2-5; 8 nucleotides match TRBD1. The germline V gene has CDR1 SQVTM and CDR2 ANQGSEA. CDR3 length: 14 amino acids. The junction had 6 bases not matched to a gene; V was cut back by 6 bases and J by 0 bases. The CDR3, as DNA: TGCAGCGTAGCGGACAGGGCGTACCAAGAGACCCAGTACTTC. Translating it yields CSVADRAYQETQYF.

This chain links TRBV2 with TRBJ2-7; no firm D call. The V end lost 3 bases, the J end lost 2 bases, and 5 bases lay between the germline ends. The germline V gene encodes CDR1 SNHLY and CDR2 FYNNEI. This CDR3 spans 12 amino acids. The CDR3, as DNA: TGTGCCAGCAGTGACAGAACCTACGAGCAGTACTTC. It codes for CASSDRTYEQYF.

V usage is TRBV5-1 and J usage is TRBJ2-1, with TRBD1 as a possible D gene (6 bases). Trimming pared 4 bases from V and 4 bases from J, leaving 18 bases between. CDR1 SGHRS and CDR2 YFSETQ come from the germline V gene. This CDR3 has 16 residues. In DNA form, the CDR3 reads TGCGCCAGCAGCCCCCTCCAGGACAGTGTTTACAATGAGCAGTTCTTC. Amino acid sequence: CASSPLQDSVYNEQFF.

The chain joins TRBV4-1 to TRBJ2-1; 10 positions match TRBD1. Trimming took 4 bases from V and 0 from J; bases not matched to a gene: 12. The CDR3 spans 19 residues. The germline gives CDR1 MGHRA, CDR2 YSYEKL. The CDR3 bases are TGCGCCAGCAGCCCCGGGACAGGGGTAAGAAGGAGCTCCTACAATGAGCAGTTCTTC. Protein: CASSPGTGVRRSSYNEQFF.

The chain carries TRBV28 and TRBJ2-1; TRBD2 agrees at 12 bases. V was clipped by 5 bases and J by 2 bases; unmatched bases: 4. Germline assignment: CDR1 MDHEN and CDR2 SYDVKM. The CDR3 is made up of 16 amino acids. The CDR3 here is CASSASGRVTYNEQFF. CDR3 coding DNA: TGTGCCAGCAGTGCTAGCGGGAGGGTAACCTACAATGAGCAGTTCTTC.

Only one count was recorded for this clone. The V gene is TRBV28, the J gene TRBJ2-7; no definite D call. This CDR3 is built from 15 residues. V was cut by 3 bases and J by 2 bases, with 14 bases left in between. Looked up from germline, CDR1 is MDHEN and CDR2 is SYDVKM. Here the CDR3 reads CASSFGLTSAYEQYF. The CDR3 DNA follows: TGTGCCAGCAGTTTTGGATTGACATCGGCCTACGAGCAGTACTTC. Filled out from reference TRBV28 and TRBJ2-7, the complete variable domain reads DVKVTQSSRYLVKRTGEKVFLECVQDMDHENMFWYRQDPGLGLRLIYFSYDVKMKEKGDIPEGYSVSREKKERFSLILESASTNQTSMYLCASSFGLTSAYEQYFGPGTRLTVT.

The V and J genes are TRBV4-3 and TRBJ1-1, with D perhaps TRBD1 (6 bases). Germline V gene sequence: CDR1 LGHNA, CDR2 YSLEER. This CDR3 has 13 amino acids. Trimming removed 2 bases from V and 4 bases from J, with 8 bases in between. CDR3 nucleotides: TGCGCCAGCAGCCAAAAACAGGGCACTGAAGCTTTCTTT. Its protein product is CASSQKQGTEAFF.

CDR3 residues: CASSLKTEYYGYTF. CDR3 nucleotide sequence: TGTGCCAGTAGCCTAAAGACGGAGTACTATGGCTACACCTTC. V is TRBV19 and J is TRBJ1-2; D call uncertain. The germline V and J ends were trimmed by 6 bases and 3 bases, with 14 bases remaining between them. There are 14 residues in the CDR3. Per germline, CDR1 LNHDA and CDR2 SQIVND (reference sequence).

The chain links TRBV5-4 to TRBJ2-1; either TRBD1 or TRBD2 may fit D (5 bases each). V lost 6 bases to trimming and J lost 3 bases, with 16 bases between them. The CDR3 length is 15 residues. The germline gives CDR1 SGHNT, CDR2 YYREEE (reference sequence). The CDR3 sequence: CASTEGRTRYNEQFF. In DNA, the CDR3 is TGTGCCAGCACTGAGGGGCGGACCCGCTACAATGAGCAGTTCTTC.

The chain recombines TRBV4-3 with TRBJ1-4, with D uncertain. Germline CDR1 LGHNA, CDR2 YSLEER. The CDR3 covers 16 residues. With 0 bases removed from V and 5 bases from J, the gap between germline ends came to 13 bases. CDR3: CASSQDLGRVNEKLFF. The DNA of the CDR3 is TGCGCCAGCAGCCAAGATCTCGGACGGGTAAATGAAAAACTGTTTTTT.

The chain combines TRBV7-9 with TRBJ1-6; 7 positions match TRBD1. CDR3 length equals 14 residues. V dropped 5 bases and J dropped 9; count of bases not matched to a gene: 7. Germline assignment: CDR1 SEHNR and CDR2 FQNEAQ (reference sequence). The CDR3 DNA follows: TGTGCCAGCAGCATTACAGGGGTTTTTTCACCCCTCCACTTT. It yields the protein CASSITGVFSPLHF.

J is TRBJ2-1 and V is TRBV6-5; 7 bases fit TRBD2. The CDR3 spans 15 residues. Trimming cost V 2 bases and J 2 bases; bases outside gene matches: 3. CDR1 MNHEY and CDR2 SVGAGI come from the germline V gene. CDR3 loop: CASSYGGSPYNEQFF. CDR3 in DNA: TGTGCCAGCAGTTACGGCGGGAGTCCCTACAATGAGCAGTTCTTC.

This chain uses TRBV6-6 with TRBJ2-1; 7 positions match TRBD1. With 10 bases clipped from V and 10 bases from J, the junction kept 10 bases outside the gene matches. The CDR3 sequence is 12 residues long. The germline V gene encodes CDR1 MNHNY and CDR2 SVGAGI (reference sequence). CDR3 in DNA: TGTGCCAACTCTCCAGGGGGACGCGAGCAGTTCTTC. It is translated as CANSPGGREQFF.

The chain couples TRBV28 to TRBJ1-2; D unresolved. The CDR3 sequence is 8 residues long. Between the trimmed V and J ends, which lost 8 bases and 7 bases, there was a span of 2 bases. Germline CDR1 MDHEN, CDR2 SYDVKM. The CDR3 reads CASGGYTF. The DNA of the CDR3 is TGTGCCAGCGGTGGCTACACCTTC.

The rearrangement links TRBV3-1 (or the pseudogene TRBV3-2) to TRBJ2-5, with D possibly TRBD1 on 6 matching bases. The CDR3 is 13 residues long. Germline assignment: CDR1 LGHDT and CDR2 YNNKEL (reference sequence). V was pared by 5 bases and J by 3 bases, with 10 bases between. For the CDR3, the DNA is TGTGCCAGCAGCAAGGACAGAAAAGAGACCCAGTACTTC. Protein: CASSKDRKETQYF.

This clone has only one observation. The chain carries TRBV5-1 and TRBJ2-4, with 8 positions matching TRBD1. The CDR3 has 15 residues. Trimming cost V 4 bases and J 4 bases; bases outside gene matches: 7. Germline V gene lookup returns CDR1 SGHRS and CDR2 YFSETQ. CDR3 residues: CASSITGGGKNIQYF. CDR3 coding DNA: TGCGCCAGCAGCATCACAGGGGGTGGGAAAAACATTCAGTACTTC.

The chain combines TRBV30 with TRBJ2-7, with D perhaps given as TRBD1 or TRBD2 (6 bases each). Germline V CDR1 and CDR2: GTSNPN, SVGIG (reference sequence). Trimming took 0 bases from V and 1 from J, leaving 10 bases between them. This CDR3 has 14 residues. This chain's CDR3 is CAWSVGGQSYEQYF. The CDR3 DNA follows: TGTGCCTGGAGTGTAGGGGGGCAATCCTACGAGCAGTACTTC.

As regards this clone: The sample holds other DNA sequences that translate to the same CDR3. This chain connects TRBV11-3 to TRBJ1-1; D possibly corresponds to TRBD1 (5 bases). In germline, CDR1 is SGHNT, CDR2 YENEEA. The V and J ends lost 3 bases and 2 bases respectively, with 7 bases between them. The CDR3 has 13 amino acids. The CDR3 region is CASSLGVNTEAFF. In nucleotides, the CDR3 is TGTGCCAGCAGCTTGGGGGTTAACACTGAAGCTTTCTTT.